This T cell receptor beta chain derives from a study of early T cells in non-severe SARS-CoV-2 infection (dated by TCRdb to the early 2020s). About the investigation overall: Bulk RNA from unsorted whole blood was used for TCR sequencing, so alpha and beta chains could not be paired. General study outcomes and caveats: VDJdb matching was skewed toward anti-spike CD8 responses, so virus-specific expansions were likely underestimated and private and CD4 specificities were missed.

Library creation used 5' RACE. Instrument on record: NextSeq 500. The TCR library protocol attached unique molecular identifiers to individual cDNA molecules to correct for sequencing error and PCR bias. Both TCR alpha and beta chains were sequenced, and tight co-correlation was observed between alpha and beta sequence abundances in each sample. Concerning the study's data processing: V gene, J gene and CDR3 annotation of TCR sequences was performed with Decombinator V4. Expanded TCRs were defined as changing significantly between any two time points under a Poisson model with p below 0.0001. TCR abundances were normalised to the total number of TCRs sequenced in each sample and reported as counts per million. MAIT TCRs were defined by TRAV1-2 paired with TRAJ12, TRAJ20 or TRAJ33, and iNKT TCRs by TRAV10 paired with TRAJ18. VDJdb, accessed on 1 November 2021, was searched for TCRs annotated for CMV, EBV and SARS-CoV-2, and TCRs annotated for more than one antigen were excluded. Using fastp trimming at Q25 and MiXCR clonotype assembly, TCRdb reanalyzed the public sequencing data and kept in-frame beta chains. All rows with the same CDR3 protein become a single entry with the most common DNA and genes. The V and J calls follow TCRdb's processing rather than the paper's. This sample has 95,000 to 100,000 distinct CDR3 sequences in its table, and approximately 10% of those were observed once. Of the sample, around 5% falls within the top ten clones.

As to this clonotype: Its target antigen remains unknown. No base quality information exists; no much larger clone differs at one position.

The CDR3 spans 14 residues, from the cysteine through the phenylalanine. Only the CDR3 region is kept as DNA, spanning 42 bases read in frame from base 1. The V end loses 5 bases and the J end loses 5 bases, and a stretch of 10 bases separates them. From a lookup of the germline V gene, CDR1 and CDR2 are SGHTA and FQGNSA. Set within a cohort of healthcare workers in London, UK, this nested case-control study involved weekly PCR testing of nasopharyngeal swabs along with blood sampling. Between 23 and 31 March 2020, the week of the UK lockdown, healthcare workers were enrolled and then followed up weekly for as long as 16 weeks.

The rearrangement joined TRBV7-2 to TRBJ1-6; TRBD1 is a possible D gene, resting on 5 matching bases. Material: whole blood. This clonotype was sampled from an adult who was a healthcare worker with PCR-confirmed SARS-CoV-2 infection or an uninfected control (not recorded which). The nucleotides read TGTGCCAGCAGCCGGGACGGGAATAATTCACCCCTCCACTTT. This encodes CASSRDGNNSPLHF. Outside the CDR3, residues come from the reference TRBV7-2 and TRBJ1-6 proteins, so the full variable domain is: GAGVSQSPSNKVTEKGKDVELRCDPISGHTALYWYRQSLGQGLEFLIYFQGNSAPDKSGLPSDRFSAERTGGSVSTLTIQRTQQEDSAVYLCASSRDGNNSPLHFGNGTRLTVT.